Below, 27 T cell receptor beta chains from the same sample are listed, as sequenced in a study of cytomegalovirus exposure and HLA in healthy donors. Primers included in the PCR were 60 Vbeta and 13 Jbeta primers. Assay used: immunoSEQ multiplex PCR; TCRdb lists only in-frame clones, some missing. The sample yields 120,000 to 150,000 clones, approximately 78% seen once. What was sequenced was PBMCs. These receptors were collected from a man between 18 and 29 years old in good health and CMV-seropositive.

There are a few counts of this clone. The chain links TRBV19 to TRBJ2-3; the match to TRBD2 covers 11 bases. The CDR3 is made up of 16 amino acids. Germline V gives CDR1 LNHDA, CDR2 SQIVND (reference sequence). V lost 6 bases, J lost 2 bases, and 7 bases stayed unmatched. Here the CDR3 reads CASRDSGRDFTDTQYF. The CDR3 DNA reads as TGTGCCAGTAGGGATAGCGGGAGGGACTTCACAGATACGCAGTATTTT.

The chain is built from TRBV7-2 and TRBJ1-1; D uncertain. The CDR3 runs 13 residues. V gave up 3 bases and J gave up 1 base, with 6 bases separating them. In germline, CDR1 is SGHTA, CDR2 FQGNSA. The DNA of the CDR3 is TGTGCCAGCAGCTTGAGAGGGAACACTGAAGCTTTCTTT. This sequence encodes CASSLRGNTEAFF.

The chain employs TRBV4-1 and TRBJ1-6; TRBD1 agrees at 9 bases. The CDR3 runs to 13 residues. Trimming at V came to 7 bases and at J to 8 bases, leaving 3 bases not matched to a gene. Germline-derived CDR1 and CDR2 are MGHRA and YSYEKL. CDR3 sequence reads: CASTRDRDSPLHF. Written as DNA, the CDR3 is TGCGCCAGCACCCGGGACAGGGATTCACCCCTCCACTTT.

A word on this clone: The junction and the germline gene differ at one end; a read error may be behind it. The chain links TRBV29-1 to TRBJ1-2; 7 bases are a match to TRBD1. The germline V gene encodes CDR1 SQVTM and CDR2 ANQGSEA. There are 10 residues in the CDR3. The DNA for the CDR3 is TGCAGCGTTGAAGTGGGACAGAGTATATTC. Encoded protein: CSVEVGQSIF.

The chain is built from TRBV4-2 and TRBJ2-2, with D perhaps TRBD1 (6 bases). CDR3 size: 12 residues. V dropped 8 bases and J dropped 4 bases, with 8 bases sitting between them. In germline, CDR1 is LGHNA, CDR2 YNFKEQ. CDR3 nucleotide sequence: TGTGCCAGCTTGGACAGCACCGGGGAGCTGTTTTTT. Protein sequence: CASLDSTGELFF.

The chain couples TRBV19 to TRBJ1-1; 7 bases align to TRBD1. CDR3 length: 14 residues. Trimming at V came to 7 bases and at J to 1 base, leaving 6 bases not matched to a gene. CDR1 is LNHDA, CDR2 SQIVND, per germline (reference sequence). CDR3 DNA: TGTGCCAGTAACACAGGGGCGTCGAACACTGAAGCTTTCTTT. Amino acids: CASNTGASNTEAFF.

This sequence joins TRBV27 and TRBJ2-7, with 7 bases identical to TRBD2. Germline values: CDR1 MNHEY, CDR2 SMNVEV (reference sequence). CDR3 length equals 15 residues. J gave up 0 bases and V 7 bases, and 9 bases lay outside the gene matches. The CDR3 sequence is CASMSGLADSYEQYF. CDR3 nucleotides: TGTGCCAGCATGAGTGGGCTAGCGGACTCCTACGAGCAGTACTTC.

V and J are TRBV18 and TRBJ1-2, with D tentatively TRBD1 (6 bases). The CDR3 contains 14 residues. CDR1 and CDR2 (germline): KGHSH, LQKENI. Trimming cost V 8 bases and J 3 bases, with 16 bases left between them. The CDR3 sequence: CASKRSDSYYGYTF. Written as DNA, the CDR3 is TGTGCCAGCAAACGATCGGACAGCTACTATGGCTACACCTTC. The full variable domain, in which reference TRBV18 and TRBJ1-2 provide the parts outside the CDR3, is NAGVMQNPRHLVRRRGQEARLRCSPMKGHSHVYWYRQLPEEGLKFMVYLQKENIIDESGMPKERFSAEFPKEGPSILRIQQVVRGDSAAYFCASKRSDSYYGYTFGSGTRLTVV.

The V and J genes are TRBV7-2 and TRBJ1-5, with a possible D match to TRBD1 (5 bases). Looked up from germline, CDR1 is SGHTA and CDR2 is FQGNSA. The CDR3 is made up of 14 amino acids. V was clipped by 1 base and J by 8 bases, with 12 bases between them. The CDR3 DNA sequence: TGTGCCAGCAGCTTAGGGAGGGGTTTGGAGCCCCAGCATTTT. It is translated as CASSLGRGLEPQHF.

This chain connects TRBV4-1 to TRBJ1-5; the D gene is possibly TRBD1 (5 bases). V lost 0 bases and J 6 bases, leaving 12 bases between the germline ends. CDR1 and CDR2 (germline): MGHRA, YSYEKL. The CDR3 consists of 15 residues. As DNA, the CDR3 is TGCGCCAGCAGCCAAGAAGCAGGGTCAGGTCAGCCCCAGCATTTT. Protein product: CASSQEAGSGQPQHF.

This chain uses TRBV6-5 with TRBJ1-1, with D maybe TRBD1 (6 bases). The CDR3 spans 15 residues. Trimming removed 2 bases from V and 4 bases from J, with 14 bases in between. Looked up from germline, CDR1 is MNHEY and CDR2 is SVGAGI. This CDR3 reads CASSYVQGRVTEAFF. CDR3 DNA sequence: TGTGCCAGCAGTTACGTTCAGGGGAGGGTCACTGAAGCTTTCTTT.

The chain has TRBV4-2 and TRBJ2-2; unclear D gene. Trimming stripped 0 bases from V and 0 bases from J, with 8 bases between. The CDR3 runs to 16 residues. Germline lookup yields CDR1 LGHNA and CDR2 YNFKEQ. The CDR3 sequence: CASSQEATTNTGELFF. The CDR3 nucleotides read TGTGCCAGCAGCCAAGAAGCGACCACGAACACCGGGGAGCTGTTTTTT.

CDR3 sequence (DNA): TGTGCCGTCGGGGGGGCTGGGGCCAACGTCCTGACTTTC. As protein: CAVGGAGANVLTF. This chain links TRBV27 with TRBJ2-6, with 8 bases aligning to TRBD2. The germline V gene encodes CDR1 MNHEY and CDR2 SMNVEV (reference sequence). The CDR3 is 13 amino acids. J gave up 2 bases and V 11 bases, and 2 bases lay outside the gene matches. Looking up the rest from reference TRBV27 and TRBJ2-6 gives the full variable domain: EAQVTQNPRYLITVTGKKLTVTCSQNMNHEYMSWYRQDPGLGLRQIYYSMNVEVTDKGDVPEGYKVSRKEKRNFPLILESPSPNQTSLYFCAVGGAGANVLTFGAGSRLTVL.

This clone was detected once. The chain carries TRBV15 and TRBJ2-5; 8 nucleotides match TRBD2. Germline-derived CDR1 and CDR2 are LNHNV and YYDKDF (reference sequence). The CDR3 has 16 residues. J gave up 5 bases and V 3 bases, and 11 bases lay outside the gene matches. CDR3 region: CATSRAGTRLSETQYF. The CDR3 region has the DNA TGTGCCACCAGCAGGGCCGGGACTAGGTTGAGCGAGACCCAGTACTTC.

The rearrangement joins TRBV2 to TRBJ2-7; 9 nucleotides agree with TRBD1. V shed 2 bases, J shed 7 bases, and the junction held 9 bases outside the gene matches. This CDR3 spans 15 amino acids. From germline, CDR1 is SNHLY and CDR2 FYNNEI. The CDR3 region has the DNA TGTGCCAGCAGTGAAAGGGACAGGGTAAATGGGGAGCAGTACTTC. This codes for CASSERDRVNGEQYF. The entire variable domain, with the rest obtained from reference TRBV2 and TRBJ2-7, is as follows: EPEVTQTPSHQVTQMGQEVILRCVPISNHLYFYWYRQILGQKVEFLVSFYNNEISEKSEIFDDQFSVERPDGSNFTLKIRSTKLEDSAMYFCASSERDRVNGEQYFGPGTRLTVT.

The V gene is TRBV10-2, the J gene TRBJ2-6, with unresolved D. V was cut by 7 bases and J by 0 bases, with 13 bases left in between. The CDR3 is 16 amino acids. CDR1 WSHSY and CDR2 SAAADI come from the germline V gene. The CDR3 is CASIGAAVSGANVLTF. The CDR3 DNA reads TGCGCCAGCATTGGCGCGGCGGTCTCTGGGGCCAACGTCCTGACTTTC.

The V gene is TRBV6-1, the J gene TRBJ1-1; 9 bases are a match to TRBD1. CDR1 and CDR2 from the germline V gene are MNHNS and SASEGT. J lost 0 bases, V lost 5 bases, and 4 bases had no gene match. This CDR3 is 15 amino acids long. The CDR3 reads CASSPRTGVNTEAFF. CDR3 nucleotides: TGTGCCAGCAGTCCCCGGACAGGGGTGAACACTGAAGCTTTCTTT.

The chain carries TRBV28 and TRBJ1-1; no reliable D call. CDR3 size: 13 residues. Germline lookup yields CDR1 MDHEN and CDR2 SYDVKM. V was cut by 6 bases and J by 0 bases, with 8 bases left in between. CDR3 amino acids: CASSLRLNTEAFF. The CDR3 DNA sequence: TGTGCCAGCAGCCTGAGATTGAACACTGAAGCTTTCTTT.

This chain joins TRBV6-1 and TRBJ1-2, with 7 bases that match TRBD1. CDR1 and CDR2 (germline): MNHNS, SASEGT. The CDR3 length is 11 residues. J lost 7 bases, V lost 4 bases, and 0 bases had no gene match. The CDR3 region has the DNA TGTGCCAGCAGTGCAGGGGGTGGCTACACCTTC. Translated: CASSAGGGYTF.

CDR3 in amino acids: CASSQEWSSGSTDTQYF. The CDR3 nucleotides are TGCGCCAGCAGCCAAGAGTGGAGTAGCGGGAGTACAGATACGCAGTATTTT. The chain links TRBV4-1 to TRBJ2-3, with TRBD2 matching 9 bases. The CDR3 is 17 amino acids. With V trimmed by 0 bases and J by 3 bases, 7 bases remained unmatched. CDR1 MGHRA and CDR2 YSYEKL come from the germline V gene.

This chain uses TRBV6-1 with TRBJ1-2; 8 bases are shared with TRBD1. The V and J ends lost 7 bases and 4 bases, in that order; junction bases with no gene match: 11. This CDR3 is 15 amino acids long. Germline loops: CDR1 MNHNS, CDR2 SASEGT. DNA for the CDR3: TGTGCCAGCACCCAAAGGACAGGGAGCTTCTATGGCTACACCTTC. Protein product: CASTQRTGSFYGYTF.

The J gene is TRBJ2-2, the V gene TRBV19, with D hard to call. The germline V gene encodes CDR1 LNHDA and CDR2 SQIVND (reference sequence). Trimming removed 7 bases at V and 1 base at J, with 7 bases between. The CDR3 sequence is 13 residues long. The CDR3 region has the DNA TGTGCCAGTACGCCGGTGAACACCGGGGAGCTGTTTTTT. It yields the protein CASTPVNTGELFF.

The J gene is TRBJ2-5, the V gene TRBV5-1, with D possibly matching TRBD1 (6 bases). V was pared by 1 base and J by 5 bases, with 12 bases between. CDR1 is SGHRS and CDR2 is YFSETQ in the germline V gene. The CDR3 length is 14 residues. The CDR3 loop is CASSLFGGLETQYF. In DNA form, the CDR3 reads TGCGCCAGCAGCTTGTTTGGGGGCTTGGAGACCCAGTACTTC.

The chain recombines TRBV18 with TRBJ1-5, with D tentatively TRBD1 (5 bases). Germline V gene data show CDR1 as KGHSH and CDR2 as LQKENI. With 3 bases removed from V and 6 bases from J, the gap between germline ends came to 15 bases. This CDR3 is 15 amino acids long. The CDR3 sequence: CASSPDDSFSQPQHF. The CDR3 DNA follows: TGTGCCAGCTCACCCGACGACAGCTTCTCTCAGCCCCAGCATTTT.

This chain uses TRBV19 with TRBJ2-1, with 8 bases lining up with TRBD2. Germline-derived CDR1 and CDR2 are LNHDA and SQIVND (reference sequence). The J segment lost 4 bases and the V segment lost 7 bases, leaving 15 bases of the junction unmatched. The CDR3 is 17 residues long. CDR3 protein: CASNPQGRGAKYNEQFF. CDR3 bases: TGTGCCAGTAACCCCCAGGGGCGGGGGGCAAAATACAATGAGCAGTTCTTC.

This chain joins TRBV5-1 and TRBJ1-2; 10 bases are shared with TRBD1. CDR1 is SGHRS, CDR2 YFSETQ, per germline. The V and J ends lost 4 bases and 1 base, in that order; junction bases with no gene match: 10. This CDR3 is 17 amino acids long. CDR3: CASSPTGGALFNYGYTF. In nucleotides, the CDR3 is TGCGCCAGCAGCCCGACAGGGGGCGCCCTCTTTAACTATGGCTACACCTTC. Drawing the rest from reference TRBV5-1 and TRBJ1-2, the complete variable domain is KAGVTQTPRYLIKTRGQQVTLSCSPISGHRSVSWYQQTPGQGLQFLFEYFSETQRNKGNFPGRFSGRQFSNSRSEMNVSTLELGDSALYLCASSPTGGALFNYGYTFGSGTRLTVV.

This clone was picked up one time. The V call is TRBV19, the J call TRBJ1-1; no clear D gene. V dropped 5 bases and J dropped 4 bases, with 8 bases sitting between them. The CDR3 consists of 12 residues. Looked up from germline, CDR1 is LNHDA and CDR2 is SQIVND (reference sequence). DNA of the CDR3: TGTGCCAGTAGTTCCCCGAGCACTGAAGCTTTCTTT. This codes for CASSSPSTEAFF. Based on the CDR3 plus reference TRBV19 and TRBJ1-1, the full variable domain is DGGITQSPKYLFRKEGQNVTLSCEQNLNHDAMYWYRQDPGQGLRLIYYSQIVNDFQKGDIAEGYSVSREKKESFPLTVTSAQKNPTAFYLCASSSPSTEAFFGQGTRLTVV.